These 20 T cell receptor beta chains were all obtained from the same sample, sequenced in a study of T cell repertoires in cytomegalovirus infection. TCRdb independently ran MiXCR on the reads; one entry per CDR3 protein. The repertoire holds roughly 990,000 distinct CDR3 sequences, with roughly 30% as singletons. Antigens of these TCRs are unknown. Source: cultured CD8+ T cells from PBMCs, taken from culture after CMV antigen stimulation. The receptors stem from a human donor in good health (CMV status not recorded). Some clones in this sample may be carry-over from other donors' samples.

The genes are TRBV27 and TRBJ2-3; D remains ambiguous. Germline V CDR1 and CDR2: MNHEY, SMNVEV (reference sequence). The V gene lost 6 bases and the J gene lost 0 bases, with 7 bases spanning the gap. This CDR3 is 13 amino acids long. CDR3 sequence reads: CASSWASTDTQYF. Written as DNA, the CDR3 is TGTGCCAGCAGCTGGGCTAGCACAGATACGCAGTATTTT.

V usage is TRBV6-5 and J usage is TRBJ1-2, with D possibly matching TRBD1 (5 bases). The CDR3 has 13 amino acids. Per germline, CDR1 MNHEY and CDR2 SVGAGI. Trimming removed 6 bases from V and 8 bases from J, with 16 bases in between. The CDR3 loop is CASSLTGSSGYTF. CDR3 DNA: TGTGCCAGCAGCCTCACAGGATCGTCCGGCTACACCTTC.

This clonotype was picked up a small number of times. The V gene is TRBV5-3, the J gene TRBJ1-5; a weak D match, TRBD1 (6 bases). TRBV5-3 is an ORF; its function is uncertain. V shed 5 bases and J shed 4 bases, with 28 bases lying between them. The CDR3 extends over 19 amino acids. The CDR3: CARSDPNGGQSGPNQPQHF. CDR3 DNA sequence: TGTGCCAGAAGTGATCCTAATGGGGGGCAGAGCGGCCCAAATCAGCCCCAGCATTTT.

This clonotype was seen a few times. The V call is TRBV5-6, the J call TRBJ2-1, with D perhaps matching TRBD2 (6 bases). V lost 0 bases and J lost 16, with 11 bases in between. Germline V gene data show CDR1 as SGHDT and CDR2 as YYEEEE. The CDR3 totals 11 residues. The CDR3 sequence: CASSLGGVRFF. DNA of the CDR3: TGTGCCAGCAGCTTGGGGGGGGTTCGATTCTTC.

On this clonotype: Germline is not matched at one junction end, which may reflect a read error. This rearrangement joins TRBV7-7 to TRBJ2-2; the D gene could be TRBD1 or TRBD2 (5 bases each). Looked up from germline, CDR1 is SSHAT and CDR2 is FNYEAQ (reference sequence). The CDR3 totals 14 residues. This chain's CDR3 is CASSQTLGAGELFF. CDR3 coding DNA: TGTGCTAGCAGCCAGACCTTGGGGGCCGGGGAGCTGTTTTTT.

This clonotype was observed a handful of times. CDR3 region: CASTDRTPANYGYTF. DNA of the CDR3: TGTGCCAGTACTGACAGGACCCCAGCTAACTATGGCTACACCTTC. The chain couples TRBV19 to TRBJ1-2; a possible D gene is TRBD1 (6 bases). In germline, CDR1 is LNHDA, CDR2 SQIVND (reference sequence). With 7 bases removed from V and 0 bases from J, the gap between germline ends came to 15 bases. The CDR3 totals 15 residues.

The sample holds many counts of this clonotype. V gene TRBV7-6 combines with J gene TRBJ2-1, with TRBD2 matching 8 bases. Germline V gives CDR1 SGHVS, CDR2 FNYEAQ. The CDR3 has 16 amino acids. V was pared by 2 bases and J by 8 bases, with 11 bases of the junction left unmatched. The CDR3 DNA follows: TGTGCCAGCAGCTTATTACGGGGGGGACCCGGCGATGAGCAGTTCTTC. Translation gives CASSLLRGGPGDEQFF.

About this clonotype itself: One end of the junction is discordant with germline, which a read error may explain. The chain recombines TRBV20-1 with TRBJ1-1, with D perhaps matching TRBD1 (5 bases). This CDR3 is built from 14 residues. Germline CDR1 reads DFQATT; CDR2 reads SNEGSKA (reference sequence). CDR3 in amino acids: CSAPGQIMNTEAFF. CDR3 DNA sequence: TGTAGTGCCCCGGGGCAAATCATGAACACTGAAGCTTTCTTT.

J is TRBJ2-1 and V is TRBV7-6, with D maybe TRBD1 (6 bases). Looked up from germline, CDR1 is SGHVS and CDR2 is FNYEAQ. This CDR3 has 11 amino acids. V was cut by 1 base and J by 13 bases, with 8 bases left in between. The CDR3, as DNA: TGTGCCAGCAGCTTAGGGACAGCCCAGTTCTTC. As protein: CASSLGTAQFF.

This sequence joins TRBV20-1 and TRBJ2-3, with D possibly being TRBD2 (6 bases). The CDR3 is 15 amino acids. The V gene lost 3 bases and the J gene lost 3 bases, with 16 bases spanning the gap. Germline lookup yields CDR1 DFQATT and CDR2 SNEGSKA (reference sequence). The CDR3 DNA follows: TGCAGTGCTAGGCCGACGGGGGTAGGAACAGATACGCAGTATTTT. Protein product: CSARPTGVGTDTQYF.

V gene TRBV12-3 or TRBV12-4 combines with J gene TRBJ2-7, with D possibly called TRBD1 or TRBD2 (5 bases each). This CDR3 has 14 residues. The V and J ends lost 3 bases and 4 bases respectively, with 13 bases between them. The CDR3 nucleotides are TGTGCCAGCAGTTTGGGGGACCTTCCTTACGAGCAGTACTTC. It codes for CASSLGDLPYEQYF.

The V and J genes are TRBV10-3 and TRBJ1-2; D gene unclear. With 0 bases removed from V and 7 bases from J, the gap between germline ends came to 15 bases. The CDR3 totals 15 residues. Germline V gene sequence: CDR1 ENHRY, CDR2 SYGVKD. Here the CDR3 DNA reads TGTGCCATCAGTGAGTCGATGGGCTTCAAAACTGGCTACACCTTC. This translates into CAISESMGFKTGYTF.

This clonotype was counted only a few times. V gene TRBV28 combines with J gene TRBJ1-5; D perhaps matches TRBD1 (6 bases). This CDR3 spans 14 amino acids. Trimming left V 5 bases short and J 6 bases short, with 14 bases between. The germline CDR1 and CDR2 sequences are MDHEN and SYDVKM. In DNA, the CDR3 is TGTGCCAGCAGTCAACTAACAGGGCGTCAGCCCCAGCATTTT. The encoded protein is CASSQLTGRQPQHF.

This clonotype occurred many times. The rearrangement joins TRBV7-6 to TRBJ2-2; the D is unclear. The germline V gene encodes CDR1 SGHVS and CDR2 FNYEAQ. V lost 1 base, J lost 3 bases, and 6 bases lay in between. The CDR3 is 14 amino acids. The CDR3 nucleotides read TGTGCCAGCAGCTTAGACGGATACACCGGGGAGCTGTTTTTT. Its protein product is CASSLDGYTGELFF.

Only a few counts were recorded for this clonotype. The chain recombines TRBV28 with TRBJ1-2; D perhaps matches TRBD1 (5 bases). Germline lookup yields CDR1 MDHEN and CDR2 SYDVKM. The CDR3 contains 13 residues. Trimming removed 3 bases at V and 6 bases at J, with 11 bases between. In DNA, the CDR3 is TGTGCCAGCAGTTTGGGCAGGGAAGATGGCTACACCTTC. It is translated as CASSLGREDGYTF.

This CDR3 is CASSQGTGGVGDTQYF. The CDR3 DNA follows: TGCGCCAGCAGCCAAGGGACAGGGGGTGTGGGAGATACGCAGTATTTT. The J gene is TRBJ2-3, the V gene TRBV5-1; TRBD1 agrees at 11 bases. Germline CDR1 SGHRS, CDR2 YFSETQ. V shed 4 bases, J shed 5 bases, and the junction held 9 bases outside the gene matches. This CDR3 is 16 amino acids long. Together with reference TRBV5-1 and TRBJ2-3, the CDR3 gives the full variable domain: KAGVTQTPRYLIKTRGQQVTLSCSPISGHRSVSWYQQTPGQGLQFLFEYFSETQRNKGNFPGRFSGRQFSNSRSEMNVSTLELGDSALYLCASSQGTGGVGDTQYFGPGTRLTVL.

This clonotype was seen only a few times. The chain is built from TRBV2 and TRBJ2-1; no clear D gene. V dropped 10 bases and J dropped 0 bases, with 10 bases sitting between them. The CDR3 is 13 residues long. Germline lookup yields CDR1 SNHLY and CDR2 FYNNEI. The CDR3 DNA reads as TGTGCCATCTTTCGGTCCTCCTACAATGAGCAGTTCTTC. Translation gives CAIFRSSYNEQFF.

The genes are TRBV29-1 and TRBJ1-2, with 7 bases fitting TRBD1. The germline V gene encodes CDR1 SQVTM and CDR2 ANQGSEA. Losses at the gene ends were 5 bases for V and 4 bases for J; bases not matched to a gene: 10. The CDR3 has 14 amino acids. This CDR3 reads CSVPRQGGGYGYTF. Written as DNA, the CDR3 is TGCAGCGTTCCTAGACAGGGAGGGGGCTATGGCTACACCTTC.

This clonotype showed up just a few times. This chain links TRBV7-8 with TRBJ2-4; D call uncertain. CDR1 and CDR2 from the germline V gene are SGHVS and FQNEAQ. V shed 5 bases and J shed 4 bases, with 9 bases lying between them. The CDR3 contains 13 residues. This CDR3 reads CASSPDNKNIQYF. CDR3 bases: TGTGCCAGCAGCCCCGATAATAAAAACATTCAGTACTTC.

The gene calls are TRBV11-1 and TRBJ2-1; 7 positions match TRBD1. The junction had 21 bases not matched to a gene; V was cut back by 10 bases and J by 3 bases. Per germline, CDR1 SGHAT and CDR2 FQDESV (reference sequence). CDR3 length: 18 residues. CDR3 region: CANSSIPVVAGGYNEQFF. The CDR3 DNA is TGTGCCAACAGTTCAATCCCAGTGGTGGCAGGGGGCTACAATGAGCAGTTCTTC. The variable domain in full, with the rest retrieved from reference TRBV11-1 and TRBJ2-1, is EAEVAQSPRYKITEKSQAVAFWCDPISGHATLYWYRQILGQGPELLVQFQDESVVDDSQLPKDRFSAERLKGVDSTLKIQPAELGDSAMYLCANSSIPVVAGGYNEQFFGPGTRLTVL.